This is a list of T cell receptor beta chains from one sample in a study of T cells in localized non-small cell lung cancer. Produced via immunoSEQ multiplex PCR; TCRdb's table is partial and in-frame only. The sample lists about 12,000 clones; about four fifths were seen once. This material consisted of peripheral blood, taken before any cancer treatment. These receptor sequences come from a male donor at least 60 years old with stage I lung adenocarcinoma. Each CDR3 is given with its conserved first and last residue. D genes are given only for firm matches. Clone size is stated in some rows and not others, as once, few, many or a class when expanded.

d_call	v_call	clone_size	j_call	cdr3_nt	cdr3_aa
.	TRBV28	.	TRBJ1-2	TGTGCCAGCAGTGGGGCGGGTATCACTACAACAAACTATGGCTACACCTTC	CASSGAGITTTNYGYTF
TRBD2	TRBV7-2	.	TRBJ2-1	TGTGCCAGCAGCTCCACTAGCGGGAGGGCAAATGAGCAGTTCTTC	CASSSTSGRANEQFF
.	TRBV9	.	TRBJ1-2	TGTGCCAGCAGCGTATCGACAGCTAACTATGGCTACACCTTC	CASSVSTANYGYTF
TRBD1	TRBV28	.	TRBJ1-4	TGTGCCAGCAGCCCCCTGACAGGGAGCTCGAGACGGGGTAATGAAAAACTGTTTTTT	CASSPLTGSSRRGNEKLFF
TRBD1	TRBV18	.	TRBJ2-7	TGTGCCAGCTCACATACAACAGGGGGTATCTACGAGCAGTACTTC	CASSHTTGGIYEQYF
.	TRBV18	.	TRBJ1-5	TGTGCCAGCCCACCAAACGACAATCAGCCCCAGCATTTT	CASPPNDNQPQHF
TRBD2	TRBV7-2	.	TRBJ2-5	TGTGCCAGCAGCTTAGGGGGCGGGAGAGAGACCCAGTACTTC	CASSLGGGRETQYF
TRBD1	TRBV2	once	TRBJ1-2	TGTGCCAGCAGCCAGACAGGGCAAAACTATGGCTACACCTTC	CASSQTGQNYGYTF
TRBD2	TRBV6-4	.	TRBJ2-1	TGTGCCAGCAGTCAGACTAGCGGGGAATACAATGAGCAGTTCTTC	CASSQTSGEYNEQFF
TRBD2	TRBV18	.	TRBJ2-1	TGTGCCAGCTCGACAGACGGTGCGGGAGGTTTTGTTGAGCAGTTCTTC	CASSTDGAGGFVEQFF
TRBD2	TRBV19	.	TRBJ2-3	TGTGCCAGTACCTCCCAAGGGGAGGGCCGGGATACGCAGTATTTT	CASTSQGEGRDTQYF
TRBD1	TRBV5-8	.	TRBJ2-4	TGTGCCAGCTCCCCGCTCCAGGGGGCCGGTACCAAAAACATTCAGTACTTC	CASSPLQGAGTKNIQYF
TRBD1	TRBV7-9	once	TRBJ2-2	TGTGCCAGCAGCCCCGGGACAGAGAACACCGGGGAGCTGTTTTTT	CASSPGTENTGELFF
TRBD1	TRBV29-1	.	TRBJ1-2	TGCAGCGTTGGGGGACAGGCTCATGGCTACACCTTC	CSVGGQAHGYTF
.	TRBV19	.	TRBJ1-3	TGTGCCAGTAGTATATATTTGGGCCCGGAATCAGGAAACACCATATATTTT	CASSIYLGPESGNTIYF
.	TRBV2	few	TRBJ1-2	TGTGCCAGCAGTGTAGGGCAGTCCTATGGCTACACCTTC	CASSVGQSYGYTF